This T cell receptor beta chain was retrieved from a study of liver allograft versus peripheral blood T cells. For the study at large: The authors compared T cell receptor repertoires in transplanted livers with those in the peripheral blood of recipients. Study-wide findings and caveats: Peripheral blood reportedly held T cell receptor repertoires that differed from those inside liver allografts.

Each CDR3 protein is one row after TCRdb ran MiXCR on the reads. This repertoire shows some 14,000 distinct CDR3 sequences, under 20% found once; its top ten account for around 13%. In germline, CDR1 is MNHEY, CDR2 SVGEGT. The CDR3 sequence is 17 residues long. J lost 3 bases, V lost 5 bases, and 9 bases had no gene match. Details on this clonotype: Its antigen remains unknown. A much more abundant neighbour one base away suggests this may be a read error.

The chain has TRBV6-2 or TRBV6-3 and TRBJ2-7; the match to TRBD2 covers 14 bases. The TCR sequence derives from a human patient who had a liver transplant. T cells may partly derive from the graft donor. The CDR3 DNA reads TGTGCCAGCAGTCGTGCGACTAGCGGGAGGGTGCGCTACGAGCAGTACTTC. It translates to CASSRATSGRVRYEQYF.